The clone carrying this T cell receptor beta chain has a single count. Antigen unknown. The data belong to a study of cytomegalovirus exposure and HLA in healthy donors. Study-level results: In a later analysis, common viral pathogens appeared linked to several of the most significant clusters. Upon later analysis, TCR association rates were observed to vary by HLA locus, being highest for DRB1 and lowest for HLA-C. Clonal expansion was found to be greater in HLA-associated TCR beta chains than in equally common others in a later analysis.

The CDR3 has 14 residues. Per the germline V gene, CDR1 is SGHRS and CDR2 is YFSETQ. Trimming pared 0 bases from V and 6 bases from J, leaving 9 bases between. PCR primers comprised 60 Vbeta and 13 Jbeta primers. Original data processing: About 11 million of about 80 million unique TCR beta chains were shared, per a later count. Some clones are missing from TCRdb's copy, which holds only in-frame ones; the method was immunoSEQ multiplex PCR. V and J calls and clone size are given by that table; D and trimming were obtained from the DNA. The table shows about 200,000 clones, with around four fifths occurring only once.

The clonotype originates from a woman in her 50s in good health and CMV-seropositive. Specimen: PBMCs. The V call is TRBV5-1, the J call TRBJ1-4, with D possibly matching TRBD1 (6 bases). This CDR3 reads CASSLGRGDEKLFF. In DNA form, the CDR3 reads TGCGCCAGCAGCTTGGGCAGGGGTGATGAAAAACTGTTTTTT.